The clone carrying this TCR beta chain was recorded a few times. V was cut by 0 bases and J by 1 base, with 7 bases left in between. The CDR3 is 15 amino acids. CDR1 and CDR2 (germline): LGHNA, YSLEER. This entry is derived from a study of beta chain features in type 1 diabetes. All of the isolated RNA was reverse transcribed, so expressed TCRB transcripts were sequenced. Only in-frame clones appear in the TCRdb table, and some are missing; sequencing was by immunoSEQ multiplex PCR. The table has under 400,000 clones, 12% to 15% seen once. Sequences were obtained from central memory CD4+ T cells from blood. The receptor was derived from a man between 25 and 39 years old in good health. V usage is TRBV4-3 and J usage is TRBJ1-3; tentatively, D is TRBD1 (6 bases). The CDR3 bases are TGCGCCAGCAGCCAAGACAGGGGATCTGGAAACACCATATATTTT. Translating gives CASSQDRGSGNTIYF.